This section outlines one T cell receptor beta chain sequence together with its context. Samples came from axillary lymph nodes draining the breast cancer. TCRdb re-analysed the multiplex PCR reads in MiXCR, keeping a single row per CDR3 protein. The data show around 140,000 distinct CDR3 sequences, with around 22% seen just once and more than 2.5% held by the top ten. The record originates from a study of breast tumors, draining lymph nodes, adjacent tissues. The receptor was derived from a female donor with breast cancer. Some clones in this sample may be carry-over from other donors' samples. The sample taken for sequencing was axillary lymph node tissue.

The CDR3 DNA reads TGTGCCTGGAGCTTCAATGGGGTAGCGGGAGTCTACAATGAGCAGTTCTTC. Protein: CAWSFNGVAGVYNEQFF. The chain joins TRBV30 to TRBJ2-1; 9 bases are shared with TRBD2. The CDR3 is 17 amino acids. CDR1 GTSNPN and CDR2 SVGIG come from the germline V gene (reference sequence). The V segment lost 3 bases and the J segment 3 bases; nucleotides outside the gene matches: 12.